This T cell receptor (beta chain) comes out of a study of Ad26.COV2.S vaccination and SARS-CoV-2 variants. Study-wide results and limits: A substantial breadth of spike-specific CD8+ and CD4+ T cell responses after vaccination has been reported.

Stated treatment: roughly 18 received Ad26.COV2.S at low or high dose, single or two shots; several received placebo; per-sample allocation not given. Day 63 after the first injection of vaccine or placebo was the sampling time. Assay used: immunoSEQ multiplex PCR; TCRdb lists only in-frame clones, some missing. The sample consists of under 400,000 clones, over 75% of them appearing once. V was pared by 0 bases and J by 2 bases, with 11 bases between. The length of the CDR3 is 14 residues. Germline CDR1 is GTSNPN and CDR2 is SVGIG (reference sequence). Note on this clone: The antigen remains undetermined.

This TCR came from a person between 18 and 65 years old who received the Ad26.COV2.S COVID-19 vaccine or a placebo. Sequencing used peripheral blood, obtained in a trial of Ad26.COV2.S vaccine versus placebo. J is TRBJ2-7 and V is TRBV30; no definite D call. CDR3 amino acids: CAWSVRRQAYEQYF. In nucleotides, the CDR3 is TGTGCCTGGAGTGTACGAAGGCAGGCCTACGAGCAGTACTTC.